The clone carrying this T cell receptor (beta chain) was recorded a few times. The antigen is not known. Use of 60 Vbeta and 13 Jbeta primers characterized the PCR. TCRdb keeps only in-frame clones here, not all; method: immunoSEQ multiplex PCR. The data contain under 140,000 clones, 65% to 85% of them singletons. The data were taken from a study of cytomegalovirus exposure and HLA in healthy donors. Study-wide results and limits: Follow-up analysis later connected one missense variant in DCLRE1C with trimming of TCR beta V- and J-genes.

Trimming took off 5 bases at V and 2 bases at J, with 22 bases between the two ends. The CDR3 has 18 amino acids. Sequenced: PBMCs. This sequence originates from a man aged 25 to 40 in good health and CMV-seropositive. The chain joins TRBV23-1 to TRBJ2-1; TRBD1 is a possible D gene (6 bases). TRBV23-1 has ORF status, its function being uncertain. CDR3 region: CASSMEKQGISTYNEQFF. CDR3 sequence (DNA): TGCGCCAGCAGTATGGAAAAACAGGGCATTAGCACCTACAATGAGCAGTTCTTC.